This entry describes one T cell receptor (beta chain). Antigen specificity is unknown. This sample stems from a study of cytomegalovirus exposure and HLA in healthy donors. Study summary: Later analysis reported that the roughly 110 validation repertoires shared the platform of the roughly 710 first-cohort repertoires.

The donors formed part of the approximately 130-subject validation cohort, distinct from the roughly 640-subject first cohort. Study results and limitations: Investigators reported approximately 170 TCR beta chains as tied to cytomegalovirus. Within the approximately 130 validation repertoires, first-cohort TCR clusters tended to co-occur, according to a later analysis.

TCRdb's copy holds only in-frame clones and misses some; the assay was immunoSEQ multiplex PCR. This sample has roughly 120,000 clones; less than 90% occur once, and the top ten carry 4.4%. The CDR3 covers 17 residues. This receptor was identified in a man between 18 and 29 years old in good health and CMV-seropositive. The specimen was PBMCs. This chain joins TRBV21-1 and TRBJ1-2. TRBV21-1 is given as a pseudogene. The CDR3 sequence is CASSKVFVTGRGDGYTF. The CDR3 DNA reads TGTGCCAGCAGCAAAGTTTTTGTTACGGGGAGAGGTGATGGCTACACCTTC.